This is a list of T cell receptor beta chains from one sample in a study of shared clonotypes between healthy human individuals. Sequencing used immunoSEQ multiplex PCR; TCRdb keeps in-frame clones, though not all of them. Of some 1,400,000 clones listed, around 97% were seen once; the top ten hold roughly 1.1%. The sample was naive CD4+ T cells sorted from blood. The receptors originated from a man younger than 40 in good health. Each CDR3 is given with its conserved first and last residue. D genes are given only for firm matches. Clone sizes are given selectively: once, few, many, or a class where the clone is expanded.

>TRBJ2-3|TRBV2|TRBD2|.
TGTGCCAGCTGGGAGGGGACGAGCACAGATACGCAGTATTTT
CASWEGTSTDTQYF
>TRBJ1-5|TRBV2|.|.
TGTGCCAGCAGTGGGTCAGGGGAGTATCAGCCCCAGCATTTT
CASSGSGEYQPQHF
>TRBJ2-1|TRBV9|TRBD2|.
TGTGCCAGCAGCCCAGGGACTAGCGGGTGGGATGAGCAGTTCTTC
CASSPGTSGWDEQFF
>TRBJ2-7|TRBV6-5|TRBD1|.
TGTGCCAGCAAACAGGGACAGAGCAACTACGAGCAGTACTTC
CASKQGQSNYEQYF
>TRBJ2-1|TRBV19|TRBD1|.
TGTGCCAGTAGTATTGCACAGGGGAACAATGAGCAGTTCTTC
CASSIAQGNNEQFF
>TRBJ2-3|TRBV27|TRBD2|.
TGTGCCAGCAGTTCCACAGGACTAGCGGGACACTCTACCAGCACAGATACGCAGTATTTT
CASSSTGLAGHSTSTDTQYF
>TRBJ2-5|TRBV5-1|TRBD1|.
TGCGCCAGCAGCCAGGGACAGGGGGGGCAAGAGACCCAGTACTTC
CASSQGQGGQETQYF
>TRBJ1-4|TRBV18|.|.
TGTGCCAGCTCACCACGAGCACTCCGCGAAAAACTGTTTTTT
CASSPRALREKLFF
>TRBJ2-1|TRBV5-6|TRBD2|.
TGTGCCAGCAGCTTACCGGGACTAGCGGGAATCTACAATGAGCAGTTCTTC
CASSLPGLAGIYNEQFF
>TRBJ2-3|TRBV28|TRBD2|.
TGTGCCAGCAGTTTCTGGACTAGCGGGAGAAATACGCAGTATTTT
CASSFWTSGRNTQYF
>TRBJ1-1|TRBV30|.|.
TGTGCCTGGAGTGTCCAGACAGGCCGTAACACTGAAGCTTTCTTT
CAWSVQTGRNTEAFF
>TRBJ2-4|TRBV6-5|TRBD2|.
TGTGCCAGCAGTTACGCAAGCGGGATCGGGGAAAACATTCAGTACTTC
CASSYASGIGENIQYF
>TRBJ2-5|TRBV9|TRBD1|.
TGTGCCAGCAGCGTAGAGGGGGCCGTGGCCCAGTACTTC
CASSVEGAVAQYF
>TRBJ2-7|TRBV7-2|.|once
TGTGCCAGCAGCTTCGGGCTTCCCACTCAGCTTTACGAGCAGCACTTC
CASSFGLPTQLYEQHF
>TRBJ2-1|TRBV15|.|.
TGTGCCACCAGCAGGTACCGGGACTGGACCTACAATGAGCAGTTCTTC
CATSRYRDWTYNEQFF
>TRBJ2-5|TRBV7-9|TRBD2|.
TGTGCCAGCGGTCGACTAGCGCGGACTGAGACCCAGTACTTC
CASGRLARTETQYF
>TRBJ2-2|TRBV6-6|TRBD1|.
TGTGCCAGCAGCCATAGGACAGGGGGGAACACCGGGGAGCTGTTTTTT
CASSHRTGGNTGELFF
>TRBJ2-3|TRBV5-1|.|once
TGCGCCAGCAGCCTTGGACAGAACACAGATACGCAGTATTTT
CASSLGQNTDTQYF
>TRBJ2-7|TRBV19|.|few
TGTGCCAGTAGTATCCACGTTACCTACGAGCAGTACTTC
CASSIHVTYEQYF
>TRBJ1-1|TRBV7-2|.|.
TGTGCCAGCAGCTTAGCAGAGACTGAAGCTTTCTTT
CASSLAETEAFF
>TRBJ2-7|TRBV7-2|TRBD2|.
TGTGCCAGCAGCGACGGGACTAGCGGGATAGAATCCTACGAGCAGTACTTC
CASSDGTSGIESYEQYF
>TRBJ2-7|TRBV10-2|.|.
TGCGCCAGCAGTGCTGGCAGGAGCTCCTACGAGCAGTACTTC
CASSAGRSSYEQYF
>TRBJ1-2|TRBV14|TRBD1|.
TGTGCCAGCAGCCAAGACCTACAGGGGGCGGGAGGCTACACCTTC
CASSQDLQGAGGYTF
>TRBJ2-7|TRBV11-2|TRBD2|.
TGTGCCAGCAGCTTAGTCTTCGGGACTAGTTTACCCCCGAGGCAGTACTTC
CASSLVFGTSLPPRQYF
>TRBJ2-5|TRBV29-1|TRBD1|once
TGCAGCGTGGGGACAGGACAAGAGACCCAGTACTTC
CSVGTGQETQYF